The present TCR beta chain was sequenced within a study of molecular identifiers for immune sequencing clone quantification. Investigators produced naive CD8 libraries from 20,000 to 1,000,000 sorted cells, drawing on 10%, 30% or 50% RNA. Sorting defined naive CD8 T cells as CD8+CD4-CCR7+CD45RA+. This CDR3 comprises 13 residues. Between the trimmed V and J ends, which lost 5 bases and 0 bases, there was a span of 6 bases. Germline lookup yields CDR1 SGHTA and CDR2 FQGNSA. This clonotype was counted ten times or more. The antigen remains undetermined. TCRdb reanalysed the PCR reads using MiXCR and keeps one entry per CDR3 protein. The sample has 250,000 to 350,000 distinct CDR3 sequences, over 20% seen once; the top ten hold approximately 0.8%. General study results and limits: Reports indicate spiked Jurkat TCR RNA from one cell could be found among about 1 million naive cells.

This sequence was found in a human donor in good health. Some libraries in this study had Jurkat cell RNA spiked in. The chain is built from TRBV7-2 and TRBJ2-3; D is unclear. The sample was naive CD8+ T cells from blood, with Jurkat cell RNA spiked in. Subset defined: FACS-sorted CD8+CD4-CCR7+CD45RA+ naive T cells. CDR3: CASSGDSTDTQYF. The DNA of the CDR3 is TGTGCCAGCAGCGGCGACAGCACAGATACGCAGTATTTT. Full variable domain (missing parts from reference TRBV7-2 and TRBJ2-3): GAGVSQSPSNKVTEKGKDVELRCDPISGHTALYWYRQSLGQGLEFLIYFQGNSAPDKSGLPSDRFSAERTGGSVSTLTIQRTQQEDSAVYLCASSGDSTDTQYFGPGTRLTVL.